This passage covers 21 T cell receptor beta chains from one sample sequenced in a study of blood T cell repertoires in COVID-19. This table comes from immunoSEQ multiplex PCR, and its TCRdb copy is limited to in-frame clones, with some not included. The table shows fewer than 120,000 clones, with less than 85% occurring only once. What was sequenced was peripheral blood. These receptors were collected from an elderly woman with acute or convalescent COVID-19.

The chain links TRBV30 to TRBJ1-1; no clear D. V was shortened by 0 bases and J by 3 bases, with 8 bases between the two germline ends. Germline-derived CDR1 and CDR2 are GTSNPN and SVGIG (reference sequence). The CDR3 totals 13 residues. The CDR3 is CAWSVNIDTEAFF. For the CDR3, the DNA is TGTGCCTGGAGTGTGAATATAGACACTGAAGCTTTCTTT. The full variable domain, its missing parts supplied by reference TRBV30 and TRBJ1-1, is SQTIHQWPATLVQPVGSPLSLECTVEGTSNPNLYWYRQAAGRGLQLLFYSVGIGQISSEVPQNLSASRPQDRQFILSSKKLLLSDSGFYLCAWSVNIDTEAFFGQGTRLTVV.

The V call is TRBV27, the J call TRBJ2-7; TRBD1 might be the D (6 bases). The germline V gene encodes CDR1 MNHEY and CDR2 SMNVEV (reference sequence). The V and J ends lost 5 bases and 6 bases respectively, with 17 bases between them. This CDR3 spans 14 amino acids. The CDR3 DNA is TGTGCCAGCAGTATCTTGTCGACAGGCGGCGAGCAGTACTTC. Protein sequence: CASSILSTGGEQYF.

The table lists this clone with a count of one. The chain has TRBV5-4 and TRBJ2-3, with 15 bases matching TRBD2. V lost 0 bases to trimming and J lost 3 bases; unmatched junction nucleotides: 5. The CDR3 has 18 residues. Germline CDR1 SGHNT, CDR2 YYREEE (reference sequence). The CDR3 loop is CASSLAGLAGGGTDTQYF. As DNA, the CDR3 is TGTGCCAGCAGCTTGGCGGGACTAGCGGGAGGTGGGACAGATACGCAGTATTTT.

CDR3 in amino acids: CASSVGQGTDTQYF. CDR3 nucleotide sequence: TGTGCCAGCAGCGTTGGTCAGGGCACAGATACGCAGTATTTT. The chain carries TRBV9 and TRBJ2-3, with D unresolved. Trimming pared 2 bases from V and 1 base from J, leaving 8 bases between. Germline V gene sequence: CDR1 SGDLS, CDR2 YYNGEE. The length of the CDR3 is 14 residues.

The chain joins TRBV7-8 to TRBJ1-2; 7 bases match TRBD1. Looked up from germline, CDR1 is SGHVS and CDR2 is FQNEAQ. The CDR3 totals 14 residues. The J segment lost 4 bases and the V segment lost 4 bases, leaving 6 bases of the junction unmatched. CDR3 DNA: TGTGCCAGCAGCTCAATGGGACAGTTCTATGGCTACACCTTC. Protein sequence: CASSSMGQFYGYTF.

A single count supports this clone. V is TRBV5-1 and J is TRBJ2-7; D is unclear. The CDR3 loop spans 12 amino acids. Germline loops: CDR1 SGHRS, CDR2 YFSETQ. Trimming removed 5 bases from V and 2 bases from J, with 8 bases in between. CDR3 DNA sequence: TGCGCCAGCAGTTCTACGCCCTACGAGCAGTACTTC. Residues: CASSSTPYEQYF.

The chain couples TRBV19 to TRBJ2-2; D ambiguous. The germline CDR1 and CDR2 sequences are LNHDA and SQIVND (reference sequence). The CDR3 extends over 14 amino acids. Trimming pared 3 bases from V and 7 bases from J, leaving 12 bases between. The CDR3 DNA reads TGTGCCAGTAGTATTAGTGTTGGTATCGGGGAGCTGTTTTTT. The encoded protein is CASSISVGIGELFF.

This clone was observed once. CDR3 coding DNA: TGTGCCAGCAGCCGGGACAGGGGAGGGGTTGGGGCGGCCGGGGAGCTGTTTTTT. Translating it yields CASSRDRGGVGAAGELFF. This chain uses TRBV28 with TRBJ2-2; 10 bases line up with TRBD1. The CDR3 consists of 18 residues. CDR1 MDHEN and CDR2 SYDVKM come from the germline V gene. The V and J ends lost 6 bases and 6 bases, in that order; junction bases with no gene match: 16.

This clone was recorded a few times. The V and J genes are TRBV19 and TRBJ2-1; 7 nucleotides line up with TRBD1. Germline V gene sequence: CDR1 LNHDA, CDR2 SQIVND (reference sequence). Germline trimming cut 7 bases from V and 5 bases from J; bases unmatched to any gene: 8. The CDR3 is 14 amino acids. CDR3 amino acids: CASISGTANNEQFF. The CDR3 nucleotides read TGTGCCAGTATCTCCGGGACAGCGAACAATGAGCAGTTCTTC.

This clone was recorded once. The gene calls are TRBV28 and TRBJ2-3; D ambiguous. CDR1 MDHEN and CDR2 SYDVKM come from the germline V gene. Trimming removed 4 bases at V and 0 bases at J, with 17 bases between. The CDR3 spans 17 residues. CDR3 loop: CASSSVSGSHSTDTQYF. The CDR3 DNA follows: TGTGCCAGCAGTTCAGTATCCGGGTCCCATAGCACAGATACGCAGTATTTT.

A remark on this clone: At one end, the junction sequence differs from germline, possibly due to a read error. J is TRBJ1-2 and V is TRBV6-1; D unresolved. The germline gives CDR1 MNHNS, CDR2 SASEGT. The CDR3 extends over 15 amino acids. CDR3 sequence reads: CASSEASYSGYGCTF. As DNA, the CDR3 is TGTGCCAGCAGTGAAGCGTCATACAGCGGCTATGGCTGCACCTTC.

This clone was detected a few times. The rearrangement links TRBV10-3 to TRBJ2-3; 7 nucleotides agree with TRBD1. The V and J ends lost 6 bases and 0 bases, in that order; junction bases with no gene match: 12. The CDR3 runs to 17 residues. Germline CDR1 is ENHRY and CDR2 is SYGVKD. CDR3 coding DNA: TGTGCCATCAGGTCCGGGACAGAACTTTATAGCACAGATACGCAGTATTTT. Translation gives CAIRSGTELYSTDTQYF.

V gene TRBV20-1 combines with J gene TRBJ1-6; TRBD1 matches at 8 bases. The CDR3 length is 17 residues. CDR1 and CDR2 (germline): DFQATT, SNEGSKA (reference sequence). After removal of 3 bases from V and 2 bases from J, the junction contained 9 bases not matched to a gene. The CDR3, as DNA: TGCAGTGCTAGTCCCCTCGGGACAGGTACCTATAATTCACCCCTCCACTTT. Encoded protein: CSASPLGTGTYNSPLHF.

This clone was seen just once. The chain has TRBV10-3 and TRBJ1-1; 7 nucleotides align to TRBD1. There are 15 residues in the CDR3. Trimming took 2 bases from V and 1 from J; bases not matched to a gene: 4. Looked up from germline, CDR1 is ENHRY and CDR2 is SYGVKD. The CDR3 nucleotides are TGTGCCATCAGTGAGCCCCGGACAGGGAACACTGAAGCTTTCTTT. This codes for CAISEPRTGNTEAFF.

J is TRBJ2-7 and V is TRBV28, with a weak D call TRBD1 (6 bases). CDR3 size: 13 residues. Trimming stripped 4 bases from V and 2 bases from J, with 9 bases between. Germline lookup yields CDR1 MDHEN and CDR2 SYDVKM. This CDR3 is CASSWTATYEQYF. CDR3 in DNA: TGTGCCAGCAGTTGGACAGCCACCTACGAGCAGTACTTC.

This clone was seen a handful of times. The V gene is TRBV4-2, the J gene TRBJ2-5, with TRBD2 matching 12 bases. Germline-derived CDR1 and CDR2 are LGHNA and YNFKEQ. This CDR3 spans 16 amino acids. The V gene end was trimmed by 3 bases and the J gene end by 7 bases; junction bases not matched to a gene: 9. The CDR3 protein is CASSQGMTSGSRTQYF. CDR3 DNA: TGTGCCAGCAGCCAGGGGATGACTAGCGGGAGTCGGACCCAGTACTTC.

The CDR3 DNA reads TGTGCCAGCAGCTTGGTAGCGCCTTCAGCTGAGCAGTTCTTC. Amino acids: CASSLVAPSAEQFF. The rearrangement links TRBV5-4 to TRBJ2-1, with TRBD2 as a possible D gene (5 bases). Germline V CDR1 and CDR2: SGHNT, YYREEE (reference sequence). This CDR3 spans 14 amino acids. Deletions cut 0 bases from V and 9 bases from J, with 13 bases between.

The CDR3 sequence: CASSVNYPGRQETQYF. CDR3 nucleotide sequence: TGTGCCAGCAGCGTAAATTACCCGGGTCGCCAAGAGACCCAGTACTTC. This chain joins TRBV7-2 and TRBJ2-5, with no clear D. Germline CDR1 reads SGHTA; CDR2 reads FQGNSA. CDR3 size: 16 residues. V lost 5 bases and J lost 1, with 17 bases in between.

This rearrangement joins TRBV6-5 to TRBJ1-2; no clear D gene. V gave up 2 bases and J gave up 2 bases, with 3 bases separating them. CDR3 length equals 12 residues. Germline V lookup: CDR1 MNHEY, CDR2 SVGAGI. The DNA of the CDR3 is TGTGCCAGCAGTTACGGCAACTATGGCTACACCTTC. Translation: CASSYGNYGYTF.

The chain uses TRBV28 and TRBJ2-1; 13 nucleotides agree with TRBD2. V was pared by 2 bases and J by 7 bases, with 14 bases of the junction left unmatched. The CDR3 consists of 19 residues. Germline CDR1 is MDHEN and CDR2 is SYDVKM. This CDR3 reads CASSLAGTSGIVKGNEQFF. Written as DNA, the CDR3 is TGTGCCAGCAGTTTAGCCGGGACTAGCGGGATAGTAAAGGGGAATGAGCAGTTCTTC.

The chain combines TRBV3-1 (or the pseudogene TRBV3-2) with TRBJ1-2, with D possibly matching TRBD1 (6 bases). The CDR3 covers 14 residues. CDR1 is LGHDT, CDR2 YNNKEL, per germline (reference sequence). V lost 4 bases to trimming and J lost 7 bases, with 16 bases between them. The CDR3 loop reads CASSRAGGGGGYTF. In DNA, the CDR3 is TGTGCCAGCAGCCGCGCCGGGGGGGGCGGTGGCTACACCTTC.